These 3 T cell receptor beta chains were all obtained from the same sample, sequenced in a study of Tregs in tolerant kidney transplant recipients. Recipients received nonmyeloablative bone marrow transplants from related graft donors, with transient mixed chimerism. The data were produced by immunoSEQ multiplex PCR, yet TCRdb's version contains in-frame clones alone and is incomplete. This repertoire includes about 11,000 clones. The starting material was CD8+ T cells from blood (PBMCs), obtained 24 months after the transplant. These receptors were taken from a human patient who received a combined kidney and bone marrow transplant. The T cells may partly be graft donor cells.

Details on this clone: The read comes to an end 3 residues before the CDR3 does, leaving the germline J gene to fill in the end. This chain joins TRBV20-1 and TRBJ2-1, with 8 bases that match TRBD2. V was clipped by 3 bases and J by 3 bases; unmatched bases: 7. The germline V gene has CDR1 DFQATT and CDR2 SNEGSKA (reference sequence). The CDR3 length is 15 residues. The CDR3 region is CSARELADLYNEQFF. Partial CDR3 DNA: TGCAGTGCTAGGGAACTAGCGGACCTCTACAATGAG.

Incomplete CDR3 DNA: TGTGCCAGCAGCTTCAGAGAGGACAATGAG. Protein product: CASSFREDNE. The complete CDR3 protein is CASSFREDNEQFF. This chain joins TRBV7-6 and TRBJ2-1; D unclear. The read terminates 3 residues ahead of where the CDR3 ends, so the germline J gene completes it. Germline V gene lookup returns CDR1 SGHVS and CDR2 FNYEAQ. V lost 3 bases and J lost 5, with 8 bases in between. The CDR3 is made up of 13 amino acids.

CDR3 protein: CASSDTGALYSNQPQHF. The CDR3 DNA, read in part, is TGCGCCAGCAGTGATACAGGGGCCCTCTATAGCAATCAGCCC. This rearrangement joins TRBV10-2 to TRBJ1-5; TRBD1 matches at 7 bases. Read sequence stops 3 residues before the CDR3 end, and the germline J gene provides the missing end. This CDR3 is built from 17 residues. The J segment lost 0 bases and the V segment lost 3 bases, leaving 8 bases of the junction unmatched. CDR1 is WSHSY and CDR2 is SAAADI in the germline V gene.